This T cell receptor (beta chain) was captured in a study of blood T cell repertoires in COVID-19. Per the authors' pipeline: Estimation of nucleated cell counts was performed using reference gene primer amplification. Profiled with immunoSEQ multiplex PCR; TCRdb holds only in-frame clones, not every one. V and J calls and clone size follow that table, whereas D and trimming were derived from the DNA. Of around 270,000 clones in the sample, around 88% were seen once. The germline V and J ends were trimmed by 1 base and 0 bases, with 10 bases remaining between them. The CDR3 covers 16 residues. Germline CDR1 LGHDT, CDR2 YNNKEL (reference sequence).

The source material was peripheral blood. The chain is built from TRBV3-1 (or the pseudogene TRBV3-2) and TRBJ1-5; D is uncertain. This receptor was obtained from a man under 40 with active or convalescent COVID-19. The CDR3, as DNA: TGTGCCAGCAGCCAAGGTTACAGTTATAGCAATCAGCCCCAGCATTTT. This gives the protein CASSQGYSYSNQPQHF.